These 21 T cell receptor beta chains originate from one sample sequenced in a study of shared clonotypes between healthy human individuals. Here immunoSEQ multiplex PCR was the method, and the copy in TCRdb shows in-frame clones only, minus some. The data hold a few million clones, with less than 95% observed a single time. Material: naive CD4+ T cells from PBMCs. Subset denoted: CD45RA+ positively selected. The receptor source for this set is a man aged 18 to 35 in good health. Some clones in this sample may be carry-over from other donors' samples.

The chain joins TRBV5-1 to TRBJ1-4; the D is unclear. The CDR3 has 15 residues. Germline-derived CDR1 and CDR2 are SGHRS and YFSETQ. V was trimmed by 0 bases and J by 0 bases, leaving 6 bases between them. The CDR3 coding sequence is TGCGCCAGCAGCTTGGGCACCCCAACTAATGAAAAACTGTTTTTT. Its protein product is CASSLGTPTNEKLFF.

This chain uses TRBV6-1 with TRBJ2-5; D is perhaps TRBD1 or TRBD2 (5 bases each). CDR1 is MNHNS, CDR2 SASEGT, per germline. V lost 2 bases, J lost 5 bases, and 15 bases lay in between. The CDR3 extends over 15 amino acids. The CDR3 here is CASSERWGSSETQYF. The DNA of the CDR3 is TGTGCCAGCAGTGAACGCTGGGGGTCCTCGGAGACCCAGTACTTC.

This clone appeared a single time. The V and J genes are TRBV10-3 and TRBJ2-3, with unresolved D. Germline lookup yields CDR1 ENHRY and CDR2 SYGVKD. V gave up 3 bases and J gave up 0 bases, with 13 bases separating them. CDR3 length equals 16 residues. The DNA for the CDR3 is TGTGCCATCAGTGAATCGGCCTCGTCCAGCACAGATACGCAGTATTTT. Encoded protein: CAISESASSSTDTQYF.

This chain uses TRBV4-3 with TRBJ1-3; D unclear. CDR1 is LGHNA, CDR2 YSLEER, per germline. The CDR3 sequence is 15 residues long. With 2 bases removed from V and 0 bases from J, the gap between germline ends came to 8 bases. CDR3: CASSQRRISGNTIYF. The CDR3 nucleotides are TGCGCCAGCAGCCAAAGACGGATCTCTGGAAACACCATATATTTT.

J is TRBJ2-4 and V is TRBV28; no firm D call. V lost 2 bases and J lost 10, with 12 bases in between. The germline CDR1 and CDR2 sequences are MDHEN and SYDVKM. The CDR3 length is 13 residues. The CDR3 here is CASSLPTISIQYF. As DNA, the CDR3 is TGTGCCAGCAGTTTACCGACCATAAGTATTCAGTACTTC. The full variable domain, rest sourced from reference TRBV28 and TRBJ2-4, is DVKVTQSSRYLVKRTGEKVFLECVQDMDHENMFWYRQDPGLGLRLIYFSYDVKMKEKGDIPEGYSVSREKKERFSLILESASTNQTSMYLCASSLPTISIQYFGAGTRLSVL.

V usage is TRBV30 and J usage is TRBJ2-5, with D tentatively TRBD1 (7 bases). Matching the DNA end better, TRBJ2-7 makes the J call doubtful. Germline V gene lookup returns CDR1 GTSNPN and CDR2 SVGIG (reference sequence). CDR3 length: 15 residues. The CDR3 DNA reads TGTGCCTGGACCTCGAGGGGGCGGGAAACCTACGAGCAGTACTTC. It is translated as CAWTSRGRETYEQYF.

The V and J genes are TRBV4-1 and TRBJ2-3, with 12 bases lining up with TRBD1. This CDR3 comprises 17 residues. V gave up 0 bases and J gave up 5 bases; unmatched junction bases: 6. Germline CDR1 is MGHRA and CDR2 is YSYEKL. The CDR3 loop is CASSQDRDRGRKDTQYF. The CDR3 DNA follows: TGCGCCAGCAGCCAAGATCGGGACAGGGGGCGGAAAGATACGCAGTATTTT.

The chain combines TRBV7-2 with TRBJ1-2; 9 bases map to TRBD1. This CDR3 spans 13 amino acids. The germline V gene has CDR1 SGHTA and CDR2 FQGNSA. The J segment lost 8 bases and the V segment lost 5 bases, leaving 6 bases of the junction unmatched. CDR3 sequence reads: CASSTRQGVGYTF. CDR3 nucleotides: TGTGCCAGCAGCACCCGACAGGGGGTAGGCTACACCTTC. Drawing the rest from reference TRBV7-2 and TRBJ1-2, the complete variable domain is GAGVSQSPSNKVTEKGKDVELRCDPISGHTALYWYRQSLGQGLEFLIYFQGNSAPDKSGLPSDRFSAERTGGSVSTLTIQRTQQEDSAVYLCASSTRQGVGYTFGSGTRLTVV.

V is TRBV9 and J is TRBJ2-2; 10 bases are shared with TRBD1. The germline gives CDR1 SGDLS, CDR2 YYNGEE. J gave up 4 bases and V 4 bases, and 13 bases lay outside the gene matches. The CDR3 consists of 18 residues. In nucleotides, the CDR3 is TGTGCCAGCAGCACTCAGACCGGGACAGGGGTCATCACCGGGGAGCTGTTTTTT. Translated: CASSTQTGTGVITGELFF.

The V and J genes are TRBV5-4 and TRBJ2-3, with TRBD1 matching 8 bases. The V gene end was trimmed by 4 bases and the J gene end by 6 bases; junction bases not matched to a gene: 7. Germline lookup yields CDR1 SGHNT and CDR2 YYREEE (reference sequence). There are 14 residues in the CDR3. The DNA of the CDR3 is TGTGCCAGCAGCCGGTGGGACAGGTTCGATACGCAGTATTTT. Residues: CASSRWDRFDTQYF. The whole variable domain, remainder taken from reference TRBV5-4 and TRBJ2-3, is ETGVTQSPTHLIKTRGQQVTLRCSSQSGHNTVSWYQQALGQGPQFIFQYYREEENGRGNFPPRFSGLQFPNYSSELNVNALELDDSALYLCASSRWDRFDTQYFGPGTRLTVL.

The chain uses TRBV4-1 and TRBJ1-3; perhaps TRBD1 as D (5 bases). Germline values: CDR1 MGHRA, CDR2 YSYEKL. The CDR3 has 14 amino acids. Trimming left V 4 bases short and J 3 bases short, with 10 bases between. The CDR3 is CASSLGTDGNTIYF. The DNA of the CDR3 is TGCGCCAGCAGCCTAGGGACGGATGGAAACACCATATATTTT.

The chain is built from TRBV7-3 and TRBJ2-1, with 13 bases that match TRBD2. J lost 0 bases, V lost 5 bases, and 7 bases had no gene match. Per the germline V gene, CDR1 is SGHTA and CDR2 is FQGTGA. The CDR3 is made up of 18 amino acids. CDR3 residues: CASSAGLAGKSSYNEQFF. For the CDR3, the DNA is TGTGCCAGCAGCGCGGGACTAGCGGGGAAGAGCTCCTACAATGAGCAGTTCTTC.

This clone was seen a handful of times. The same CDR3 also results from other DNA sequences found in this sample. V gene TRBV18 combines with J gene TRBJ1-1; 8 bases match TRBD1. In germline, CDR1 is KGHSH, CDR2 LQKENI. This CDR3 comprises 15 residues. V was pared by 4 bases and J by 0 bases, with 4 bases of the junction left unmatched. DNA of the CDR3: TGTGCCAGCTCACGGGGGACAGGCGTGAACACTGAAGCTTTCTTT. Amino acid sequence: CASSRGTGVNTEAFF. Variable domain in full (rest from reference TRBV18 and TRBJ1-1): NAGVMQNPRHLVRRRGQEARLRCSPMKGHSHVYWYRQLPEEGLKFMVYLQKENIIDESGMPKERFSAEFPKEGPSILRIQQVVRGDSAAYFCASSRGTGVNTEAFFGQGTRLTVV.

DNA for the CDR3: TGTGCCAGCAGGTCGTCATCGGGTCAGCCCCAGCATTTT. Residues: CASRSSSGQPQHF. The chain recombines TRBV28 with TRBJ1-5; D is ambiguous. CDR1 MDHEN and CDR2 SYDVKM come from the germline V gene. V was shortened by 6 bases and J by 6 bases, with 12 bases between the two germline ends. The CDR3 sequence is 13 residues long.

The V and J genes are TRBV5-1 and TRBJ2-6; 12 bases fit TRBD1. V gave up 4 bases and J gave up 1 base; unmatched junction bases: 6. Germline CDR1 is SGHRS and CDR2 is YFSETQ. There are 18 residues in the CDR3. The DNA for the CDR3 is TGCGCCAGCAGCGAGCCGGGACAGGGGGCGTCTGGGGCCAACGTCCTGACTTTC. Protein: CASSEPGQGASGANVLTF.

The gene calls are TRBV4-3 and TRBJ2-3; possible D gene TRBD1, 5 bases. The CDR3 is 16 residues long. From germline, CDR1 is LGHNA and CDR2 YSLEER. The germline V and J ends were trimmed by 0 bases and 2 bases, with 12 bases remaining between them. CDR3 nucleotides: TGCGCCAGCAGCCAAGATAGGGGTACCCTCACAGATACGCAGTATTTT. This encodes CASSQDRGTLTDTQYF.

The chain links TRBV5-1 to TRBJ2-5; TRBD1 aligns across 7 bases. The J segment lost 1 base and the V segment lost 4 bases, leaving 7 bases of the junction unmatched. There are 15 residues in the CDR3. Germline V lookup: CDR1 SGHRS, CDR2 YFSETQ. CDR3: CASSRERQGQETQYF. In nucleotides, the CDR3 is TGCGCCAGCAGCCGGGAACGACAGGGCCAAGAGACCCAGTACTTC. Together with reference TRBV5-1 and TRBJ2-5, the CDR3 gives the full variable domain: KAGVTQTPRYLIKTRGQQVTLSCSPISGHRSVSWYQQTPGQGLQFLFEYFSETQRNKGNFPGRFSGRQFSNSRSEMNVSTLELGDSALYLCASSRERQGQETQYFGPGTRLLVL.

This clone was counted a single time. V gene TRBV7-2 combines with J gene TRBJ2-2; no definite D call. V lost 0 bases to trimming and J lost 5 bases, with 10 bases between them. CDR1 and CDR2 (germline): SGHTA, FQGNSA. The CDR3 is made up of 15 amino acids. The CDR3 loop is CASSLAGTTTGELFF. The CDR3 DNA reads TGTGCCAGCAGCTTAGCAGGCACAACAACCGGGGAGCTGTTTTTT.

V and J are TRBV7-8 and TRBJ2-3, with D tentatively TRBD2 (6 bases). Germline CDR1 reads SGHVS; CDR2 reads FQNEAQ. V shed 6 bases and J shed 4 bases, with 17 bases lying between them. The CDR3 extends over 15 amino acids. The CDR3 nucleotides are TGTGCCAGCAGACATTTTGGGGGGAGATCAGATACGCAGTATTTT. Its translation: CASRHFGGRSDTQYF.

CDR3 sequence: CAISESAGGGSGSEAFF. CDR3 nucleotide sequence: TGTGCCATCAGTGAGTCAGCCGGAGGGGGCTCCGGGTCTGAAGCTTTCTTT. The V gene is TRBV10-3, the J gene TRBJ1-1; 7 bases map to TRBD1. J gave up 6 bases and V 0 bases, and 13 bases lay outside the gene matches. The V gene's germline CDR1 is ENHRY and CDR2 SYGVKD. The CDR3 spans 17 residues.

The chain joins TRBV29-1 to TRBJ2-1; maybe TRBD2 (6 bases). The CDR3 runs 10 residues. From germline, CDR1 is SQVTM and CDR2 ANQGSEA. V was shortened by 7 bases and J by 5 bases, with 6 bases between the two germline ends. The CDR3 here is CSGLDNEQFF. CDR3 sequence (DNA): TGCAGCGGACTAGACAATGAGCAGTTCTTC.